The clone carrying this TCR beta chain was seen repeatedly, ten times or more. The CDR3 consists of 13 residues. The V segment lost 0 bases and the J segment 14 bases; nucleotides outside the gene matches: 8. Germline CDR1 is LGHNA and CDR2 is YNFKEQ. This sample stems from a study of early T cells in non-severe SARS-CoV-2 infection. Unique molecular identifiers were affixed to single, distinct cDNA molecules. TCRdb passed the 5' RACE reads through MiXCR, listing each CDR3 protein once. The sample comprises more than 55,000 distinct CDR3 sequences, approximately 6% of which are singletons, and about 3.4% rests with the top ten.

This TCR was sampled from an adult who was a healthcare worker with PCR-confirmed SARS-CoV-2 infection or an uninfected control (not recorded which). The chain couples TRBV4-2 to TRBJ1-2; 8 bases match TRBD1. This specimen was whole blood, taken at baseline. The CDR3 loop is CASSQEVQGAGTF. CDR3 nucleotide sequence: TGTGCCAGCAGCCAAGAAGTGCAGGGGGCAGGGACCTTC.